Below are 20 T cell receptor beta chains sequenced from a single sample in a study of blood T cell repertoires in COVID-19. The protocol was immunoSEQ multiplex PCR, while the TCRdb copy is restricted to in-frame clones and leaves out a portion. The sample consists of roughly 150,000 clones, around 80% of them appearing once. Sequences were obtained from peripheral blood. The source of these receptors is a human donor with acute or convalescent COVID-19. The donor label of this sample is uncertain.

The CDR3 region has the DNA TGTGCCAGCGGTTGGAAAGGGGGTGGGACACCCCTCCACTTT. Encoded protein: CASGWKGGGTPLHF. The chain combines TRBV7-2 with TRBJ1-6; D is perhaps TRBD1 (6 bases). The V end lost 8 bases, the J end lost 11 bases, and 19 bases lay between the germline ends. CDR1 is SGHTA, CDR2 FQGNSA, per germline. The CDR3 spans 14 residues.

This chain links TRBV5-1 with TRBJ2-3, with a possible D match to TRBD2 (5 bases). Trimming cost V 0 bases and J 2 bases, with 10 bases left between them. The CDR3 sequence is 15 residues long. Germline CDR1 is SGHRS and CDR2 is YFSETQ. The CDR3 nucleotides read TGCGCCAGCAGCTTGGCCAGAGGACTCACAGATACGCAGTATTTT. Its translation is CASSLARGLTDTQYF.

This chain uses TRBV5-8 with TRBJ1-4, with D perhaps TRBD1 (5 bases). The CDR3 spans 15 residues. Germline V lookup: CDR1 SGHTS, CDR2 YDEGEE. V gave up 5 bases and J gave up 7 bases, with 18 bases separating them. CDR3 nucleotides: TGTGCCAGCAGTTATGATGTTGGGGCTGGTGAAAAACTGTTTTTT. Protein sequence: CASSYDVGAGEKLFF.

The chain uses TRBV29-1 and TRBJ2-5; D perhaps matches TRBD2 (6 bases). CDR3 length equals 13 residues. The V gene lost 3 bases and the J gene lost 3 bases, with 11 bases spanning the gap. CDR1 is SQVTM, CDR2 ANQGSEA, per germline. The CDR3 nucleotides are TGCAGCGTTGACATCGGACTAAAAGAGACCCAGTACTTC. As protein: CSVDIGLKETQYF.

The rearrangement joins TRBV12-3 or TRBV12-4 to TRBJ1-5; 8 nucleotides line up with TRBD1. This CDR3 is 12 amino acids long. J lost 7 bases, V lost 6 bases, and 2 bases had no gene match. CDR3 coding DNA: TGTGCCAGCAGGACAGGGGCGCAGCCCCAGCATTTT. As protein: CASRTGAQPQHF.

V is TRBV7-8 and J is TRBJ1-2, with a weak D call TRBD1 (5 bases). V lost 5 bases and J lost 5, with 21 bases in between. The germline CDR1 and CDR2 sequences are SGHVS and FQNEAQ. This CDR3 is built from 16 residues. The CDR3 sequence is CASSVRDSTLRYGYTF. In DNA, the CDR3 is TGTGCCAGCAGCGTCAGGGACTCGACCCTTCGGTATGGCTACACCTTC.

The chain carries TRBV5-1 and TRBJ2-2, with 12 bases lining up with TRBD2. The CDR3 covers 18 residues. The junction had 11 bases not matched to a gene; V was cut back by 5 bases and J by 3 bases. CDR1 and CDR2 from the germline V gene are SGHRS and YFSETQ. The CDR3 sequence: CASRRIKTSGGDTGELFF. CDR3 in DNA: TGCGCCAGCAGGAGGATCAAGACTAGCGGGGGAGACACCGGGGAGCTGTTTTTT.

This clone was found once. The V and J genes are TRBV6-5 and TRBJ1-2; 7 bases line up with TRBD1. Germline V gene lookup returns CDR1 MNHEY and CDR2 SVGAGI. The CDR3 sequence is 15 residues long. Trimming at V came to 2 bases and at J to 7 bases, leaving 10 bases not matched to a gene. The CDR3 DNA follows: TGTGCCAGCAGTTACGGTCGCGGCAGGGGGTCTGGCTACACCTTC. This gives the protein CASSYGRGRGSGYTF.

This chain uses TRBV7-2 with TRBJ2-2; perhaps TRBD2 as D (5 bases). The CDR3 runs 17 residues. The germline gives CDR1 SGHTA, CDR2 FQGNSA. The V and J ends lost 0 bases and 0 bases respectively, with 11 bases between them. The CDR3, as DNA: TGTGCCAGCAGCTTAGCGCGGACTTACTCGAACACCGGGGAGCTGTTTTTT. This sequence encodes CASSLARTYSNTGELFF.

This chain joins TRBV14 and TRBJ1-1; TRBD1 matches at 7 bases. The germline V gene has CDR1 SGHDN and CDR2 FVKESK. The CDR3 sequence is 16 residues long. Trimming took 0 bases from V and 0 from J; bases not matched to a gene: 4. The CDR3, as DNA: TGTGCCAGCAGCCAAGATTTTGGACAGGTGAACACTGAAGCTTTCTTT. Its translation is CASSQDFGQVNTEAFF.

The genes are TRBV29-1 and TRBJ1-1, with a weak D call TRBD1 (5 bases). V was clipped by 4 bases and J by 7 bases, with 16 bases between them. Germline V gene lookup returns CDR1 SQVTM and CDR2 ANQGSEA. This CDR3 spans 13 amino acids. The DNA for the CDR3 is TGCAGCGTTGTGGAATTATCAGGGATTGAAGCTTTCTTT. It specifies CSVVELSGIEAFF.

The rearrangement joins TRBV9 to TRBJ2-3; D is ambiguous. CDR3 length equals 15 residues. With 3 bases removed from V and 0 bases from J, the gap between germline ends came to 11 bases. The germline V gene has CDR1 SGDLS and CDR2 YYNGEE. CDR3 region: CASSARRVSTDTQYF. CDR3 sequence (DNA): TGTGCCAGCAGCGCCCGACGGGTCAGCACAGATACGCAGTATTTT.

The rearrangement joins TRBV3-1 (or the pseudogene TRBV3-2) to TRBJ2-4; the match to TRBD2 covers 7 bases. Germline V gene lookup returns CDR1 LGHDT and CDR2 YNNKEL (reference sequence). J lost 8 bases, V lost 4 bases, and 5 bases had no gene match. CDR3 length equals 13 residues. The CDR3 DNA is TGTGCCAGCAGCCTAGCGGGTAATGACATTCAGTACTTC. It translates to CASSLAGNDIQYF.

The chain couples TRBV7-9 to TRBJ1-4; no reliable D call. Germline CDR1 reads SEHNR; CDR2 reads FQNEAQ (reference sequence). This CDR3 spans 15 amino acids. V was pared by 4 bases and J by 5 bases, with 14 bases between. In nucleotides, the CDR3 is TGTGCCAGCAGCTCCTTCCGGGAATACAATGAAAAACTGTTTTTT. It specifies CASSSFREYNEKLFF.

CDR3: CASSTGQSYEQYF. In nucleotides, the CDR3 is TGTGCCAGCAGTACGGGACAGTCCTACGAGCAGTACTTC. The gene calls are TRBV27 and TRBJ2-7, with TRBD1 matching over 7 bases. The V gene end was trimmed by 5 bases and the J gene end by 1 base; junction bases not matched to a gene: 2. The length of the CDR3 is 13 residues. Germline V gene data show CDR1 as MNHEY and CDR2 as SMNVEV (reference sequence).

CDR3 sequence reads: CASSLAAGVGEKLFF. The CDR3 bases are TGTGCCAGCAGCTTGGCCGCGGGGGTCGGTGAAAAACTGTTTTTT. The chain has TRBV5-4 and TRBJ1-4; TRBD1 might be the D (5 bases). V lost 0 bases to trimming and J lost 7 bases, with 13 bases between them. Germline V lookup: CDR1 SGHNT, CDR2 YYREEE (reference sequence). The CDR3 covers 15 residues.

The rearrangement uses TRBV7-2 and TRBJ1-2; 12 bases are a match to TRBD1. This CDR3 is 16 amino acids long. Trimming removed 3 bases from V and 4 bases from J; junction bases left unmatched: 6. Germline CDR1 reads SGHTA; CDR2 reads FQGNSA. The CDR3 DNA sequence: TGTGCCAGCAGCTTTTCTGGGACAGGGGGCAGCTATGGCTACACCTTC. This gives the protein CASSFSGTGGSYGYTF.

The V gene is TRBV6-4, the J gene TRBJ2-1; 10 nucleotides agree with TRBD2. The ends lost 6 bases at V and 4 bases at J; junction bases unmatched: 9. CDR1 MRHNA and CDR2 SNTAGT come from the germline V gene. The CDR3 runs to 16 residues. The CDR3 region is CASSLEASGGYNEQFF. Written as DNA, the CDR3 is TGTGCCAGCAGCCTCGAAGCTAGCGGGGGTTACAATGAGCAGTTCTTC.

This chain joins TRBV10-3 and TRBJ1-2, with D hard to call. CDR1 and CDR2 from the germline V gene are ENHRY and SYGVKD. Trimming stripped 2 bases from V and 8 bases from J, with 18 bases between. This CDR3 contains 15 residues. Here the CDR3 DNA reads TGTGCCATCAGTGAGGCCCGGGAATCGAATGGAGGCTACACCTTC. This codes for CAISEARESNGGYTF.

This chain joins TRBV3-1 (or the pseudogene TRBV3-2) and TRBJ2-3; D not resolved. The germline gives CDR1 LGHDT, CDR2 YNNKEL (reference sequence). Trimming took off 5 bases at V and 6 bases at J, with 6 bases between the two ends. The CDR3 covers 11 residues. CDR3 sequence: CASSIADTQYF. DNA of the CDR3: TGTGCCAGCAGCATCGCGGATACGCAGTATTTT.